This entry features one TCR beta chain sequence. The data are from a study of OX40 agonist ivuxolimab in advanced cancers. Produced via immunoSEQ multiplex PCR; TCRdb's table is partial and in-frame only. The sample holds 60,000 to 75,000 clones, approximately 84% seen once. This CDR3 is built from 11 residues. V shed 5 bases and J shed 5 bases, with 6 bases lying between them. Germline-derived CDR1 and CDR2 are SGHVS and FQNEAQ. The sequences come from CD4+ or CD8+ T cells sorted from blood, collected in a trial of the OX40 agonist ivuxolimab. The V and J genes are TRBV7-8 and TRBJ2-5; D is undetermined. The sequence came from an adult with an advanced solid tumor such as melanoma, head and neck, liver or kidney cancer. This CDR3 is CASSVHETQYF. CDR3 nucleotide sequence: TGTGCCAGCAGCGTACACGAGACCCAGTACTTC.